The 26 T cell receptor beta chains presented below share a single source sample, sequenced in a study of CD8 T cells in ankylosing spondylitis. TCRdb reprocessed the 5' RACE reads via MiXCR and lists one record per CDR3 protein. The data show 80,000 to 90,000 distinct CDR3 sequences, around 25% seen once. The sequenced sample consisted of blood, either unsorted or a sorted T cell fraction (not recorded which). The receptor source for this set is a male donor with ankylosing spondylitis or in good health (not recorded which).

The chain couples TRBV10-3 to TRBJ1-1; TRBD1 is a possible D gene (5 bases). Germline V CDR1 and CDR2: ENHRY, SYGVKD. Trimming took off 10 bases at V and 0 bases at J, with 18 bases between the two ends. The CDR3 covers 15 residues. CDR3 in DNA: TGTGCCACTATGGGGCAGCTCTTATTGAACACTGAAGCTTTCTTT. Amino acids: CATMGQLLLNTEAFF.

The gene calls are TRBV20-1 and TRBJ1-5, with D maybe TRBD1 (5 bases). Trimming left V 4 bases short and J 4 bases short, with 8 bases between. This CDR3 contains 12 residues. Germline values: CDR1 DFQATT, CDR2 SNEGSKA (reference sequence). CDR3 region: CSATRVNQPQHF. The CDR3 DNA reads TGCAGTGCTACCAGGGTAAATCAGCCCCAGCATTTT.

This clonotype was seen ten or more times. The V call is TRBV10-2, the J call TRBJ2-5; possibly TRBD2 for D (6 bases). V lost 7 bases to trimming and J lost 0 bases, with 12 bases between them. The CDR3 extends over 14 amino acids. The germline V gene has CDR1 WSHSY and CDR2 SAAADI. The CDR3 spells CASNQGGYQETQYF. The CDR3 DNA sequence: TGCGCCAGCAATCAAGGAGGGTACCAAGAGACCCAGTACTTC.

This clonotype turned up a few times. The V and J genes are TRBV20-1 and TRBJ2-7, with a weak D call TRBD2 (5 bases). Germline assignment: CDR1 DFQATT and CDR2 SNEGSKA (reference sequence). The CDR3 has 13 amino acids. Trimming took 5 bases from V and 2 from J, leaving 13 bases between them. The DNA for the CDR3 is TGCAGTGCTGAGGGTCGCCAAACCTACGAGCAGTACTTC. Encoded protein: CSAEGRQTYEQYF.

The chain combines TRBV6-1 with TRBJ1-5, with D unclear. With 1 base removed from V and 7 bases from J, the gap between germline ends came to 11 bases. CDR1 and CDR2 from the germline V gene are MNHNS and SASEGT. CDR3 length: 14 amino acids. The CDR3 protein is CASSEGRRMQPQHF. The DNA for the CDR3 is TGTGCCAGCAGTGAAGGGAGAAGGATGCAGCCCCAGCATTTT.

V and J are TRBV29-1 and TRBJ1-1; tentatively, D is TRBD1 (5 bases). CDR3 length: 12 residues. V was clipped by 2 bases and J by 4 bases, with 8 bases between them. Germline values: CDR1 SQVTM, CDR2 ANQGSEA. This chain's CDR3 is CSVELGPTEAFF. The CDR3 region has the DNA TGCAGCGTTGAATTGGGGCCCACTGAAGCTTTCTTT.

This clonotype has just a few counts. J is TRBJ2-1 and V is TRBV5-5; 12 nucleotides line up with TRBD2. Germline V gives CDR1 SGHKS, CDR2 YYEKEE (reference sequence). The CDR3 extends over 16 amino acids. The ends lost 2 bases at V and 7 bases at J; junction bases unmatched: 7. DNA of the CDR3: TGTGCCAGCAGCTTAGGGGCTAGCGGGAGGGCGAATGAGCAGTTCTTC. The encoded protein is CASSLGASGRANEQFF.

The chain uses TRBV27 and TRBJ1-1, with 7 bases lining up with TRBD1. J gave up 4 bases and V 6 bases, and 8 bases lay outside the gene matches. The length of the CDR3 is 14 residues. CDR1 MNHEY and CDR2 SMNVEV come from the germline V gene (reference sequence). The CDR3 spells CASRRDRAITEAFF. CDR3 bases: TGTGCCAGCAGGCGCGACAGGGCGATCACTGAAGCTTTCTTT.

This clonotype was detected only a few times. V usage is TRBV12-3 or TRBV12-4 and J usage is TRBJ2-1; a possible D gene is TRBD1 (5 bases). The CDR3 runs 11 residues. Trimming removed 6 bases at V and 14 bases at J, with 14 bases between. The chain's CDR3 is CASSPGFGEFF. The DNA for the CDR3 is TGTGCCAGCAGCCCAGGGTTCGGAGAGTTCTTC.

The sample holds a few counts of this clonotype. This chain links TRBV6-5 with TRBJ1-2, with D maybe TRBD1 (5 bases). This CDR3 contains 17 residues. Germline V gives CDR1 MNHEY, CDR2 SVGAGI. V lost 2 bases, J lost 2 bases, and 18 bases lay in between. CDR3 residues: CASSYGIRDAENYGYTF. In DNA, the CDR3 is TGTGCCAGCAGTTACGGGATACGGGACGCTGAAAACTATGGCTACACCTTC.

This clonotype was detected only a few times. The V and J genes are TRBV7-8 and TRBJ1-1; D may be TRBD1 (6 bases). The CDR3 is made up of 14 amino acids. The V gene's germline CDR1 is SGHVS and CDR2 FQNEAQ. Trimming stripped 7 bases from V and 1 base from J, with 13 bases between. CDR3 residues: CASTQGHTNTEAFF. CDR3 DNA sequence: TGTGCCAGCACCCAGGGACATACGAACACTGAAGCTTTCTTT.

The V call is TRBV11-1, the J call TRBJ2-1; 14 nucleotides line up with TRBD2. The CDR3 totals 17 residues. From germline, CDR1 is SGHAT and CDR2 FQDESV (reference sequence). With V trimmed by 5 bases and J by 5 bases, 8 bases remained unmatched. Written as DNA, the CDR3 is TGTGCCAGCAGCCGTGGGACTAGCGGGAGCAATGACAATGAGCAGTTCTTC. This codes for CASSRGTSGSNDNEQFF.

V usage is TRBV12-3 or TRBV12-4 and J usage is TRBJ2-2, with D hard to call. Trimming shortened V by 3 bases and J by 6 bases, and 5 bases separated the two germline ends. This CDR3 is built from 12 residues. The CDR3, as DNA: TGTGCCAGCAGTTTTGGGTCCGGGGAGCTGTTTTTT. Its translation is CASSFGSGELFF.

This clonotype appeared a few times. Here the CDR3 reads CASSPTGNGAEAFF. The DNA for the CDR3 is TGTGCCAGCAGCCCGACAGGAAACGGGGCTGAAGCTTTCTTT. This chain joins TRBV7-3 and TRBJ1-1, with D perhaps TRBD1 (6 bases). V dropped 5 bases and J dropped 6 bases, with 16 bases sitting between them. There are 14 residues in the CDR3. From germline, CDR1 is SGHTA and CDR2 FQGTGA. The variable domain in full, completed from reference TRBV7-3 and TRBJ1-1, reads GAGVSQTPSNKVTEKGKYVELRCDPISGHTALYWYRQSLGQGPEFLIYFQGTGAADDSGLPNDRFFAVRPEGSVSTLKIQRTERGDSAVYLCASSPTGNGAEAFFGQGTRLTVV.

The chain employs TRBV5-1 and TRBJ2-2, with D unresolved. Germline-derived CDR1 and CDR2 are SGHRS and YFSETQ. The V end lost 0 bases, the J end lost 3 bases, and 6 bases lay between the germline ends. The CDR3 length is 14 residues. CDR3: CASSLESDTGELFF. CDR3 in DNA: TGCGCCAGCAGCTTGGAGTCAGACACCGGGGAGCTGTTTTTT.

The rearrangement uses TRBV7-2 and TRBJ2-1, with 8 bases lining up with TRBD2. The CDR3 contains 14 residues. Germline CDR1 reads SGHTA; CDR2 reads FQGNSA. V lost 2 bases to trimming and J lost 8 bases; unmatched junction nucleotides: 5. The DNA of the CDR3 is TGTGCCAGCAGCTTATACGGGAGGGCCGATGAGCAGTTCTTC. It encodes CASSLYGRADEQFF.

This clonotype occurred many times. The genes are TRBV7-2 and TRBJ2-5, with D unresolved. The CDR3 has 13 residues. The V end was cut by 3 bases, the J end by 5 bases, with 10 bases between. From germline, CDR1 is SGHTA and CDR2 FQGNSA. The CDR3 DNA follows: TGTGCCAGCAGCTTTGACCCGTTGGAGACCCAGTACTTC. Translation: CASSFDPLETQYF.

The chain links TRBV5-1 to TRBJ1-2; D is possibly TRBD1 (5 bases). The V end was cut by 0 bases, the J end by 8 bases, with 17 bases between. CDR3 length: 15 residues. Germline V lookup: CDR1 SGHRS, CDR2 YFSETQ. CDR3 sequence reads: CASSLEAGPTEGYTF. CDR3 bases: TGCGCCAGCAGCTTGGAGGCAGGGCCCACGGAGGGCTACACCTTC.

The chain joins TRBV10-2 to TRBJ2-2, with D tentatively TRBD2 (5 bases). The CDR3 has 13 residues. CDR1 is WSHSY, CDR2 SAAADI, per germline. The germline V and J ends were trimmed by 7 bases and 6 bases, with 12 bases remaining between them. In DNA form, the CDR3 reads TGCGCCAGCATTATACGGGATTCCGGGGAGCTGTTTTTT. It specifies CASIIRDSGELFF.

This sequence joins TRBV12-3 or TRBV12-4 and TRBJ2-3, with TRBD1 identical over 7 bases. The CDR3 runs 13 residues. Trimming cost V 5 bases and J 3 bases; bases outside gene matches: 2. CDR3 in amino acids: CASSPGQTDTQYF. For the CDR3, the DNA is TGTGCCAGCAGTCCGGGACAGACAGATACGCAGTATTTT.

V is TRBV24-1 and J is TRBJ1-2; D gene uncertain. Germline CDR1 KGHDR, CDR2 SFDVKD. This CDR3 is built from 11 residues. The ends were cut back, 3 bases at V and 8 bases at J, with 6 bases in the middle. In DNA form, the CDR3 reads TGTGCCACCAGTGATGCAGGAGGCTACACCTTC. Translating gives CATSDAGGYTF.

At least ten counts were recorded for this clonotype. The chain is built from TRBV3-1 and TRBJ1-6, with D possibly being TRBD1 (5 bases). Trimming took 0 bases from V and 14 from J, leaving 17 bases between them. The CDR3 extends over 15 amino acids. Per the germline V gene, CDR1 is LGHDT and CDR2 is YNNKEL (reference sequence). The CDR3 sequence is CASSQESGVQATLHF. In DNA form, the CDR3 reads TGTGCCAGCAGCCAAGAGTCGGGGGTCCAAGCGACCCTCCACTTT. The whole variable domain, remainder taken from reference TRBV3-1 and TRBJ1-6, is DTAVSQTPKYLVTQMGNDKSIKCEQNLGHDTMYWYKQDSKKFLKIMFSYNNKELIINETVPNRFSPKSPDKAHLNLHINSLELGDSAVYFCASSQESGVQATLHFGNGTRLTVT.

The rearrangement links TRBV4-1 to TRBJ2-3; the match to TRBD2 covers 14 bases. Looked up from germline, CDR1 is MGHRA and CDR2 is YSYEKL. V was pared by 3 bases and J by 6 bases, with 2 bases of the junction left unmatched. This CDR3 has 15 residues. The DNA of the CDR3 is TGCGCCAGCAGCCAGACTAGCGGGAGGGGGGATACGCAGTATTTT. Translated: CASSQTSGRGDTQYF.

This clonotype was picked up a small number of times. The chain links TRBV6-6 to TRBJ1-1; D gene uncertain. Per the germline V gene, CDR1 is MNHNY and CDR2 is SVGAGI (reference sequence). The germline V and J ends were trimmed by 5 bases and 8 bases, with 6 bases remaining between them. The CDR3 loop spans 10 amino acids. CDR3 nucleotide sequence: TGTGCCAGCAGTAAATCAGAAGCTTTCTTT. It is translated as CASSKSEAFF.

The rearrangement joins TRBV20-1 to TRBJ2-1; 10 bases are shared with TRBD2. V dropped 3 bases and J dropped 2; count of bases not matched to a gene: 16. The germline gives CDR1 DFQATT, CDR2 SNEGSKA (reference sequence). There are 19 residues in the CDR3. Here the CDR3 reads CSASVPSGSGGMAYNEQFF. CDR3 sequence (DNA): TGCAGTGCTAGTGTCCCTAGCGGGAGTGGGGGTATGGCCTACAATGAGCAGTTCTTC.

J is TRBJ2-7 and V is TRBV6-1; tentative D call: TRBD2 (5 bases). The V and J ends lost 4 bases and 1 base respectively, with 8 bases between them. This CDR3 has 13 amino acids. CDR1 MNHNS and CDR2 SASEGT come from the germline V gene. The CDR3 DNA reads TGTGCCAGCAGTGTCGTAGCGTCCTACGAGCAGTACTTC. Its protein product is CASSVVASYEQYF.